Listed here is a single TCR beta chain. Repertoires were generated with immunoSEQ multiplex PCR, while TCRdb's copy carries only in-frame clones and drops some. The sample has about 490,000 clones, roughly 85% seen once. Germline CDR1 is MNHEY and CDR2 is SMNVEV (reference sequence). Trimming at V came to 6 bases and at J to 5 bases, leaving 8 bases not matched to a gene. The CDR3 totals 14 residues. The data derive from a study of shared clonotypes between healthy human individuals. Sequences were obtained from PBMCs. The TCR sequence derives from a woman aged 35 to 49 in good health. Some clones in this sample may be carry-over from other donors' samples. The rearrangement links TRBV27 to TRBJ2-5; 8 nucleotides agree with TRBD1. The CDR3 sequence: CASRWTGMWETQYF. The DNA of the CDR3 is TGTGCCAGCAGATGGACAGGGATGTGGGAGACCCAGTACTTC.